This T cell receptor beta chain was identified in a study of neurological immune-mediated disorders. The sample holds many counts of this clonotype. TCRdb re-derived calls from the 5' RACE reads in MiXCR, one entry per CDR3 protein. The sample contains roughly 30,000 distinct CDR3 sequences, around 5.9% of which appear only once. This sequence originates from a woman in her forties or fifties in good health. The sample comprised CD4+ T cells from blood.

The CDR3, as DNA: TGTGCCATCGGTAAGACTAGCGGGGGAGGCCTTAATGAGCAGTTCTTC. Encoded protein: CAIGKTSGGGLNEQFF. This chain connects TRBV10-3 to TRBJ2-1; 12 nucleotides agree with TRBD2. This CDR3 is 16 amino acids long. Germline values: CDR1 ENHRY, CDR2 SYGVKD. V trimming: 8 bases; J trimming: 7 bases; junction bases outside the gene matches: 12.